This TCR beta chain was identified during a study of metastatic and nonmetastatic thyroid tumors. Study-wide context: Repertoires of blood and of tissue (tumor or nodule) from malignant and benign thyroid patients were compared.

In this sample, this clone turned up many times. The same CDR3 arises from other DNA sequences in this sample as well. This CDR3 has 15 amino acids. The ends lost 4 bases at V and 4 bases at J; junction bases unmatched: 5. The germline V gene has CDR1 KGHSH and CDR2 LQKENI. Treatment of any kind had been given to no patient before thyroid surgery. In the source study's methods: A papillary thyroid cancer distant-metastasis classifier was built from CDR3 differences across clinicopathological groups. From the PCR reads, TCRdb re-called clones with MiXCR. The V and J calls here are based on TCRdb, not the publication. The sample lists about 31,000 clones, about a sixth occurring once.

The specimen was blood. The chain recombines TRBV18 with TRBJ1-1; 11 bases line up with TRBD1. The clonotype comes from a female donor with papillary thyroid cancer or a benign thyroid nodule (not recorded which). Some clones in this sample may be carry-over from other donors' samples. This CDR3 reads CASSLGTGGTTEAFF. CDR3 sequence (DNA): TGTGCCAGCTCACTCGGGACAGGGGGTACCACTGAAGCTTTCTTT.